The 13 T cell receptor beta chains listed next were all sequenced from one sample in a study of cytomegalovirus exposure and HLA in healthy donors. The PCR ran on 60 Vbeta and 13 Jbeta primers. Here immunoSEQ multiplex PCR was the method, and the copy in TCRdb shows in-frame clones only, minus some. This sample has under 110,000 clones, with more than 60% found just once. Input material: PBMCs. These receptors were collected from a woman aged 50 to 65 in good health and CMV-seropositive.

V and J are TRBV28 and TRBJ1-5, with TRBD1 matching over 10 bases. Germline V gives CDR1 MDHEN, CDR2 SYDVKM. CDR3 length: 15 amino acids. V gave up 6 bases and J gave up 4 bases; unmatched junction bases: 6. CDR3: CASSPPGQGNQPQHF. The CDR3 DNA follows: TGTGCCAGCAGCCCACCGGGACAGGGGAATCAGCCCCAGCATTTT.

This clone came up once. This chain connects TRBV5-1 to TRBJ1-1; 7 bases are shared with TRBD1. V trimming: 4 bases; J trimming: 2 bases; junction bases outside the gene matches: 11. The CDR3 extends over 16 amino acids. The germline V gene has CDR1 SGHRS and CDR2 YFSETQ. CDR3 nucleotides: TGCGCCAGCAGCGAGTACAGGGGCAACTTCAACACTGAAGCTTTCTTT. As protein: CASSEYRGNFNTEAFF.

This sequence joins TRBV11-2 and TRBJ1-2; 7 positions agree with TRBD1. There are 15 residues in the CDR3. The V and J ends lost 4 bases and 4 bases, in that order; junction bases with no gene match: 9. Germline CDR1 and CDR2: SGHAT and FQNNGV. The CDR3 DNA is TGTGCCAGCAGCTCATACACCGGGACAGCCTATGGCTACACCTTC. Encoded protein: CASSSYTGTAYGYTF.

By proportion, this clone is large. The same CDR3 also results from other DNA sequences found in this sample. The chain uses TRBV27 and TRBJ2-3; 7 nucleotides line up with TRBD1. The CDR3 covers 15 residues. V was pared by 6 bases and J by 1 base, with 7 bases of the junction left unmatched. Germline V gene data show CDR1 as MNHEY and CDR2 as SMNVEV (reference sequence). CDR3 in amino acids: CASRDRVAGTDTQYF. DNA of the CDR3: TGTGCCAGCAGAGACAGGGTTGCGGGCACAGATACGCAGTATTTT.

This rearrangement joins TRBV30 to TRBJ1-2; D is possibly TRBD1 (5 bases). Germline V lookup: CDR1 GTSNPN, CDR2 SVGIG (reference sequence). Trimming left V 3 bases short and J 4 bases short, with 18 bases between. This CDR3 comprises 15 residues. CDR3 region: CAWRTPQSRAYGYTF. CDR3 in DNA: TGTGCCTGGAGGACCCCCCAGAGCAGGGCCTATGGCTACACCTTC. Full variable domain (remainder filled in from reference TRBV30 and TRBJ1-2): SQTIHQWPATLVQPVGSPLSLECTVEGTSNPNLYWYRQAAGRGLQLLFYSVGIGQISSEVPQNLSASRPQDRQFILSSKKLLLSDSGFYLCAWRTPQSRAYGYTFGSGTRLTVV.

This chain links TRBV6-1 with TRBJ2-2; D is perhaps TRBD2 (6 bases). The V end was cut by 2 bases, the J end by 4 bases, with 11 bases between. The CDR3 has 15 residues. Germline V gene lookup returns CDR1 MNHNS and CDR2 SASEGT. This CDR3 is CASSEWGGVTGELFF. DNA of the CDR3: TGTGCCAGCAGTGAATGGGGCGGGGTCACCGGGGAGCTGTTTTTT.

V is TRBV28 and J is TRBJ1-2, with TRBD1 matching over 9 bases. The germline V gene encodes CDR1 MDHEN and CDR2 SYDVKM. The CDR3 has 15 residues. V trimming: 3 bases; J trimming: 6 bases; junction bases outside the gene matches: 8. The CDR3 here is CASSFWSGTGNGYTF. In DNA, the CDR3 is TGTGCCAGCAGTTTTTGGTCGGGGACAGGGAATGGCTACACCTTC.

The chain combines TRBV7-9 with TRBJ2-1; TRBD2 matches at 8 bases. Trimming removed 1 base from V and 8 bases from J; junction bases left unmatched: 4. CDR1 SEHNR and CDR2 FQNEAQ come from the germline V gene (reference sequence). The CDR3 has 14 residues. This CDR3 is CASSLVGGVDEQFF. DNA for the CDR3: TGTGCCAGCAGCTTAGTCGGGGGGGTCGATGAGCAGTTCTTC. Full variable domain (missing parts from reference TRBV7-9 and TRBJ2-1): DTGVSQNPRHKITKRGQNVTFRCDPISEHNRLYWYRQTLGQGPEFLTYFQNEAQLEKSRLLSDRFSAERPKGSFSTLEIQRTEQGDSAMYLCASSLVGGVDEQFFGPGTRLTVL.

The chain links TRBV5-1 to TRBJ1-2; possible D gene TRBD1, 6 bases. This CDR3 spans 13 amino acids. V gave up 0 bases and J gave up 8 bases, with 11 bases separating them. CDR1 SGHRS and CDR2 YFSETQ come from the germline V gene. CDR3 coding DNA: TGCGCCAGCAGCTTGGAGGGGGTTTGGGGCTACACCTTC. Translation: CASSLEGVWGYTF.

This sequence joins TRBV5-1 and TRBJ1-1; 7 bases map to TRBD1. The CDR3 totals 12 residues. V trimming: 4 bases; J trimming: 7 bases; junction bases outside the gene matches: 4. Germline V CDR1 and CDR2: SGHRS, YFSETQ. CDR3 in amino acids: CASSVQGVEAFF. The CDR3, as DNA: TGCGCCAGCAGCGTGCAGGGGGTTGAAGCTTTCTTT.

This rearrangement joins TRBV2 to TRBJ2-2; tentatively, D is TRBD1 (5 bases). The CDR3 is 14 amino acids. Germline assignment: CDR1 SNHLY and CDR2 FYNNEI. V dropped 5 bases and J dropped 4 bases, with 11 bases sitting between them. DNA for the CDR3: TGTGCCAGCAGTATGACAGAACTCACCGGGGAGCTGTTTTTT. The encoded protein is CASSMTELTGELFF.

This rearrangement joins TRBV5-1 to TRBJ2-3, with 8 bases identical to TRBD1. Germline V gene lookup returns CDR1 SGHRS and CDR2 YFSETQ. The ends lost 0 bases at V and 2 bases at J; junction bases unmatched: 5. This CDR3 has 16 residues. The CDR3 sequence: CASSLGGQAATDTQYF. The CDR3, as DNA: TGCGCCAGCAGCTTGGGGGGACAGGCCGCCACAGATACGCAGTATTTT.

This sequence joins TRBV6-1 and TRBJ2-2; perhaps TRBD1 as D (6 bases). Looked up from germline, CDR1 is MNHNS and CDR2 is SASEGT. The CDR3 runs 15 residues. Trimming took off 5 bases at V and 5 bases at J, with 15 bases between the two ends. CDR3 in amino acids: CASSPARGRTGELFF. DNA of the CDR3: TGTGCCAGCAGTCCCGCCAGGGGCCGGACCGGGGAGCTGTTTTTT.